These T cell receptor beta chains were read from a single sample in a study of CD8+ T cells in alopecia areata. TCRdb's copy holds only in-frame clones and misses some; the assay was immunoSEQ multiplex PCR. The repertoire holds 150,000 or so clones, with 50% to 65% as singletons. The sample in question was CD8+ T cells sorted from blood, obtained at week 0. These receptors originate from a human donor with alopecia areata. CDR3s include the opening cysteine and the closing phenylalanine or tryptophan. The order of the fields is D gene, J gene, V gene, clone size, CDR3 DNA, CDR3 protein. A D gene is named only where the DNA matches it firmly. Clone size is given for some rows only: seen once, a few or many times, or a class if the clone is expanded.

>NA|TRBJ1-1|TRBV27|NA
TGTGCCAGTCGGAGGAACACTGAAGCTTTCTTT
CASRRNTEAFF
>NA|TRBJ2-1|TRBV25-1|NA
TGTGCCAGCAGTGACAATGAGCAGTTCTTC
CASSDNEQFF
>NA|TRBJ2-7|TRBV27|few
TGTGCCAGCAGTTTCCGGGGCTCCTACGAGCAGTACTTC
CASSFRGSYEQYF
>NA|TRBJ2-2|TRBV30|NA
TGTGCCTGGAGTGTACAAGGCACCGGGGAGCTGTTTTTT
CAWSVQGTGELFF
>TRBD1|TRBJ2-1|TRBV29-1|NA
TGCAGCGTTGAGACGGACAGGTCCAATGAGCAGTTCTTC
CSVETDRSNEQFF
>TRBD1|TRBJ2-7|TRBV29-1|NA
TGCAGCGTTGAAGATCGGGACAGGGGAGGCTACGAGCAGTACTTC
CSVEDRDRGGYEQYF
>NA|TRBJ2-2|TRBV13|NA
TGTGCCAGCAGTCAAATCGGCACCGGGGAGCTGTTTTTT
CASSQIGTGELFF
>TRBD1|TRBJ2-7|TRBV13|once
TGTGCCAGCAGTCCTATAGGGGGCAGCTCCTACGAGCAGTACTTC
CASSPIGGSSYEQYF
>NA|TRBJ2-1|TRBV29-1|NA
TGCAGCGGAGTCAACAATGAGCAGTTCTTC
CSGVNNEQFF
>TRBD2|TRBJ2-5|TRBV7-8|NA
TGTGCCAGCAGCTTAGGGGGAGGGAAAGAGACCCAGTACTTC
CASSLGGGKETQYF
>NA|TRBJ2-2|TRBV19|few
TGTGCCAGTAGTCCGGGCTCCGGGGAGCTGTTTTTT
CASSPGSGELFF
>NA|TRBJ1-1|TRBV30|NA
TGTGCCTGGAGTGTAGGTGAGGTGAACACTGAAGCTTTCTTT
CAWSVGEVNTEAFF
>NA|TRBJ2-7|TRBV13|once
TGTGCCAGCAGCTTAGGGATGGGACGACGGGTCGAGCAGTACTTC
CASSLGMGRRVEQYF
>NA|TRBJ1-2|TRBV27|NA
TGTGCCAGCAGTCCCGGCGGAGTCGTCTATGGCTACACCTTC
CASSPGGVVYGYTF
>TRBD1|TRBJ2-1|TRBV11-2|NA
TGTGCCAGCAGCTCGAGAGACAGGGGTGGCAATGAGCAGTTCTTC
CASSSRDRGGNEQFF
>NA|TRBJ1-1|TRBV4-1|NA
TGCGCCAGCAGCCAAGATTCGGGTGTAGGCACTGAAGCTTTCTTT
CASSQDSGVGTEAFF
>NA|TRBJ1-1|TRBV7-9|few
TGTGCCAGCAACGTAGGGAGGGGCGTACAGACTGAAGCTTTCTTT
CASNVGRGVQTEAFF
>TRBD1|TRBJ1-1|TRBV7-9|NA
TGTGCCAGCAGCTTTAGACAGGGGGCTTCTAACACTGAAGCTTTCTTT
CASSFRQGASNTEAFF
>TRBD1|TRBJ1-1|TRBV29-1|NA
TGCAGCTCCGAACAGACAGGGGGCCTAACTGAAGCTTTCTTT
CSSEQTGGLTEAFF
>TRBD1|TRBJ2-7|TRBV7-2|NA
TGTGCCAGCAGCTCCCGGACAGGGATTAGAGGCGAGCAGTACTTC
CASSSRTGIRGEQYF
>NA|TRBJ1-4|TRBV2|NA
TGTGCCAGCAGTACGCAGGGATCCCCAACTAATGAAAAACTGTTTTTT
CASSTQGSPTNEKLFF
>TRBD1|TRBJ2-7|TRBV4-1|NA
TGCGCCAGCAGCCAAGTACAGGGGGCCACCTACGAGCAGTACTTC
CASSQVQGATYEQYF
>NA|TRBJ2-1|TRBV13|few
TGTGCCAGCAGCTTTCCGGGCAGGGAAACTGAGCAGTTCTTC
CASSFPGRETEQFF
>NA|TRBJ2-7|TRBV4-3|few
TGCGCCAGCAGCCAAGAACGTGGGAGCTCCTACGAGCAGTACTTC
CASSQERGSSYEQYF
>NA|TRBJ2-1|TRBV4-3|few
TGCGCCAGCAGCCAAGAAAGCAGTTACAATGAGCAGTTCTTC
CASSQESSYNEQFF
>TRBD1|TRBJ2-1|TRBV4-3|NA
TGCGCCAGCAGCACCGGGACAGGGCTTGATGAGCAGTTCTTC
CASSTGTGLDEQFF
>TRBD1|TRBJ1-6|TRBV11-2|NA
TGTGCCAGCAGCCCGACCGGGACAGGGTACTCACCCCTCCACTTT
CASSPTGTGYSPLHF
>NA|TRBJ2-1|TRBV29-1|NA
TGCAGCGTGGAGGGGGTGCCAGGGGCGAATGAGCAGTTCTTC
CSVEGVPGANEQFF
>NA|TRBJ2-3|TRBV2|NA
TGTGCCAGCAGCGCTCTGGAGGACCACACAGATACGCAGTATTTT
CASSALEDHTDTQYF
>NA|TRBJ2-5|TRBV5-6|NA
TGTGCCAGCAGCTTGGATCAGGGTGGGCATCCGGAGACCCAGTACTTC
CASSLDQGGHPETQYF
>NA|TRBJ2-7|TRBV27|NA
TGTGCCAGCAGTTTTGCTTTCTCCTACGAGCAGTACTTC
CASSFAFSYEQYF
>NA|TRBJ1-1|TRBV5-1|NA
TGCGCCAGCAGCCTCACCGGACTGGGGAACACTGAAGCTTTCTTT
CASSLTGLGNTEAFF
>TRBD1|TRBJ1-2|TRBV6-6|NA
TGTGCCAGCAGTGGACAGGATAACTATGGCTACACCTTC
CASSGQDNYGYTF
>TRBD2|TRBJ2-3|TRBV13|NA
TGTGCCAGCAGCGAAACTAGCGGTTACACAGATACGCAGTATTTT
CASSETSGYTDTQYF
>TRBD1|TRBJ1-2|TRBV4-1|NA
TGCGCCAGCAGCCAAGAATGGACAGGGGGCGCTTCGAAAGGCTACACCTTC
CASSQEWTGGASKGYTF
>NA|TRBJ2-2|TRBV29-1|NA
TGCAGCGTTGAAGATTGGGCATCCGAGACGAACACCGGGGAGCTGTTTTTT
CSVEDWASETNTGELFF
>TRBD1|TRBJ1-2|TRBV4-3|NA
TGCGCCAGCAGCCGATTAACAGGGGTTACCGAGGGCTACACCTTC
CASSRLTGVTEGYTF
>NA|TRBJ1-5|TRBV6-6|once
TGTGCCAGCAGTTACGTTGCGAGCAATCAGCCCCAGCATTTT
CASSYVASNQPQHF
>TRBD1|TRBJ1-6|TRBV27|NA
TGTGCCAGCAGCCAACCTTCCAGGGGGCCCTATAATTCACCCCTCCACTTT
CASSQPSRGPYNSPLHF
>TRBD1|TRBJ2-7|TRBV29-1|few
TGCAGCGTTGCCCTTCCGGGACAGTTAACCTACGAGCAGTACTTC
CSVALPGQLTYEQYF
>NA|TRBJ1-1|TRBV6-5|NA
TGTGCCAGCAGCAGGGGAGAAGAAGCTTTCTTT
CASSRGEEAFF
>TRBD1|TRBJ1-1|TRBV29-1|NA
TGCAGCGCCCCAGGGGGAATCGGAGCTTTCTTT
CSAPGGIGAFF
>NA|TRBJ2-1|TRBV7-9|NA
TGTGCCAGCAGCTTAGGTTCTGGGGGCAGTGAGCAGTTCTTC
CASSLGSGGSEQFF
>NA|TRBJ1-2|TRBV19|NA
TGTGCCAGTCTCGACAGGACGGCGAACTATGGCTACACCTTC
CASLDRTANYGYTF
>NA|TRBJ2-5|TRBV27|NA
TGTGCCAGCAGTCCGCCCAACATCAGGGGTCGAGCCGAGACCCAGTACTTC
CASSPPNIRGRAETQYF
>NA|TRBJ2-3|TRBV30|NA
TGTGCCTGGAGTTCCCAGGACACCGGCACAGATACGCAGTATTTT
CAWSSQDTGTDTQYF
>NA|TRBJ2-3|TRBV6-5|NA
TGTGCCAGCAGTTACACCGGGACAGATACGCAGTATTTT
CASSYTGTDTQYF
>NA|TRBJ1-2|TRBV13|NA
TGTGCCAGCAGCCCCGCGGGGCAGGGCTTGAATGGCTACACCTTC
CASSPAGQGLNGYTF
>NA|TRBJ1-1|TRBV25-1|NA
TGTGCCAGCACCCCGACACGGAACACTGAAGCTTTCTTT
CASTPTRNTEAFF
>NA|TRBJ1-1|TRBV11-2|NA
TGTGCCAGCAGCTCCTCCTGGCGTGAAGCTTTCTTT
CASSSSWREAFF
>NA|TRBJ2-1|TRBV13|NA
TGTGCCAGCAGCTTATTGACAGGGACTATCGTAAATGAGCAGTTCTTC
CASSLLTGTIVNEQFF
>TRBD2|TRBJ2-1|TRBV29-1|few
TGCAGCGCGGGGACTAGCGGGGGTGGTGAGCAGTTCTTC
CSAGTSGGGEQFF
>NA|TRBJ2-7|TRBV30|few
TGTGCCTGGAGGGGACTGTCCTCCTACGAGCAGTACTTC
CAWRGLSSYEQYF
>NA|TRBJ2-1|TRBV5-1|NA
TGCGCCAGCAGCCCGGGACCCAATGAGCAGTTCTTC
CASSPGPNEQFF
>NA|TRBJ2-7|TRBV2|NA
TGTGCCAGCACAGGGACCAACTACGAGCAGTACTTC
CASTGTNYEQYF
>NA|TRBJ2-1|TRBV9|NA
TGTGCCAGCCGGAGCTCCTACAATGAGCAGTTCTTC
CASRSSYNEQFF
>NA|TRBJ1-2|TRBV6-1|NA
TGTGCCAGCAGCGAAAACAGGGCCCATGGCTACACCTTC
CASSENRAHGYTF
>NA|TRBJ2-3|TRBV15|NA
TGTGCCACCAGCGGGACCGGGGGCTCCGATACGCAGTATTTT
CATSGTGGSDTQYF
>NA|TRBJ2-1|TRBV16|NA
TGTGCCAGCAGCCAGGGTACCTACAATGAGCAGTTCTTC
CASSQGTYNEQFF
>NA|TRBJ2-1|TRBV4-3|NA
TGCGCCAGCAGCCAGGACAGAGCTAGCTACAATGAGCAGTTCTTC
CASSQDRASYNEQFF